These 23 T cell receptor beta chains were sequenced from one sample in a study of molecular identifiers for immune sequencing clone quantification. Using its own MiXCR run on the PCR reads, TCRdb lists one record per CDR3 protein. The sample holds 60,000 to 70,000 distinct CDR3 sequences; less than 20% are singletons and the top ten take approximately 1.5%. Sequenced: naive CD8+ T cells from blood, with Jurkat cell RNA spiked in. Subset described: FACS-sorted CD8+CD4-CCR7+CD45RA+ naive T cells. These receptors were obtained from a human donor in good health. Some libraries in this study had Jurkat cell RNA spiked in.

This clonotype was seen many times. The chain joins TRBV2 to TRBJ2-2, with 9 bases aligning to TRBD1. Germline V lookup: CDR1 SNHLY, CDR2 FYNNEI. V lost 4 bases to trimming and J lost 7 bases; unmatched junction nucleotides: 16. CDR3 size: 18 residues. The CDR3: CASSAFSPQGARNGELFF. CDR3 nucleotides: TGTGCCAGCAGTGCTTTTTCCCCACAGGGGGCTCGTAACGGGGAGCTGTTTTTT. The entire variable domain, with the rest obtained from reference TRBV2 and TRBJ2-2, is as follows: EPEVTQTPSHQVTQMGQEVILRCVPISNHLYFYWYRQILGQKVEFLVSFYNNEISEKSEIFDDQFSVERPDGSNFTLKIRSTKLEDSAMYFCASSAFSPQGARNGELFFGEGSRLTVL.

Many counts were recorded for this clonotype. The gene calls are TRBV24-1 and TRBJ2-2, with a weak D call TRBD2 (5 bases). There are 17 residues in the CDR3. Germline loops: CDR1 KGHDR, CDR2 SFDVKD. V was cut by 0 bases and J by 2 bases, with 12 bases left in between. CDR3 nucleotide sequence: TGTGCCACCAGTGATTTGACCTCCCGGGGAAACACCGGGGAGCTGTTTTTT. This sequence encodes CATSDLTSRGNTGELFF.

Only a few counts were recorded for this clonotype. The chain joins TRBV2 to TRBJ2-7; 11 bases fit TRBD2. The CDR3 has 13 amino acids. The junction had 6 bases not matched to a gene; V was cut back by 10 bases and J by 4 bases. Per the germline V gene, CDR1 is SNHLY and CDR2 is FYNNEI. The CDR3 is CATLAGGLYEQYF. The CDR3 DNA reads as TGTGCCACTCTAGCGGGAGGACTTTACGAGCAGTACTTC.

This clonotype occurred many times. J is TRBJ2-5 and V is TRBV27, with D uncertain. Germline lookup yields CDR1 MNHEY and CDR2 SMNVEV (reference sequence). The V gene lost 3 bases and the J gene lost 5 bases, with 13 bases spanning the gap. The CDR3 consists of 14 residues. CDR3 sequence (DNA): TGTGCCAGCAGTTTGTGGGGTTCGCCTGAGACCCAGTACTTC. It specifies CASSLWGSPETQYF.

This clonotype was found a few times. The chain links TRBV24-1 to TRBJ2-1; 8 bases agree with TRBD1. The trim removed 3 bases at V and 6 bases at J, leaving 9 bases unmatched. Per germline, CDR1 KGHDR and CDR2 SFDVKD. The CDR3 extends over 16 amino acids. DNA of the CDR3: TGTGCCACCAGTGATGTACCGGGACAGGTCATCAATGAGCAGTTCTTC. This sequence encodes CATSDVPGQVINEQFF.

The J gene is TRBJ2-7, the V gene TRBV6-2 or TRBV6-3; the D call may be TRBD1 or TRBD2 (5 bases each). This CDR3 has 13 amino acids. The V end was cut by 4 bases, the J end by 4 bases, with 11 bases between. The germline CDR1 and CDR2 sequences are MNHEY and SVGEGT. CDR3 in DNA: TGTGCCAGCAGTTCAGGGAGAACATACGAGCAGTACTTC. This gives the protein CASSSGRTYEQYF.

This clonotype was counted many times. This chain connects TRBV4-1 to TRBJ1-2; D ambiguous. The ends were cut back, 0 bases at V and 8 bases at J, with 10 bases in the middle. This CDR3 has 13 amino acids. The germline V gene encodes CDR1 MGHRA and CDR2 YSYEKL. Here the CDR3 reads CASSQDNKIGYTF. The CDR3 DNA reads TGCGCCAGCAGCCAAGATAACAAGATCGGCTACACCTTC.

This clonotype appeared many times. This rearrangement joins TRBV10-3 to TRBJ1-6; no clear D gene. This CDR3 has 14 residues. The V end lost 10 bases, the J end lost 3 bases, and 13 bases lay between the germline ends. Germline V lookup: CDR1 ENHRY, CDR2 SYGVKD. DNA for the CDR3: TGTGCCACTGGGGAAGCACGCTATAATTCACCCCTCCACTTT. Protein sequence: CATGEARYNSPLHF.

The V and J genes are TRBV9 and TRBJ2-3; no clear D gene. V was cut by 4 bases and J by 4 bases, with 10 bases left in between. CDR1 and CDR2 (germline): SGDLS, YYNGEE. The CDR3 is 13 amino acids. The CDR3 region is CASSPRRPDTQYF. DNA of the CDR3: TGTGCCAGCAGCCCAAGGCGTCCAGATACGCAGTATTTT.

The rearrangement joins TRBV11-3 to TRBJ1-4; 7 nucleotides agree with TRBD1. Looked up from germline, CDR1 is SGHNT and CDR2 is YENEEA. The CDR3 contains 14 residues. Trimming cost V 5 bases and J 5 bases; bases outside gene matches: 5. CDR3 bases: TGTGCCAGCAGCACCCTGGACAGGAATGAAAAACTGTTTTTT. As protein: CASSTLDRNEKLFF.

Ten or more counts support this clonotype. In DNA form, the CDR3 reads TGTGCCAGCAGTTACGGTTGGGGAACGGAGACCCAGTACTTC. This gives the protein CASSYGWGTETQYF. The chain employs TRBV6-5 and TRBJ2-5; no reliable D call. The germline V and J ends were trimmed by 2 bases and 5 bases, with 12 bases remaining between them. This CDR3 spans 14 amino acids. CDR1 is MNHEY and CDR2 is SVGAGI in the germline V gene.

This clonotype was recorded many times. This sequence joins TRBV5-1 and TRBJ2-7; D perhaps matches TRBD1 (6 bases). Germline loops: CDR1 SGHRS, CDR2 YFSETQ. This CDR3 comprises 14 residues. Trimming shortened V by 3 bases and J by 4 bases, and 14 bases separated the two germline ends. CDR3 residues: CASSWDNRGYEQYF. CDR3 DNA sequence: TGCGCCAGCAGCTGGGACAACCGTGGTTACGAGCAGTACTTC.

This clonotype was counted ten times or more. The J gene is TRBJ1-5, the V gene TRBV27, with D maybe TRBD1 (5 bases). Germline CDR1 reads MNHEY; CDR2 reads SMNVEV (reference sequence). The CDR3 spans 14 residues. V was pared by 6 bases and J by 6 bases, with 15 bases between. CDR3: CASRDLLGVQPQHF. In DNA form, the CDR3 reads TGTGCCAGCAGGGACTTGTTGGGGGTTCAGCCCCAGCATTTT.

The chain's CDR3 is CASSFGGWVEQFF. Written as DNA, the CDR3 is TGTGCCAGCAGTTTTGGGGGTTGGGTTGAGCAGTTCTTC. The V call is TRBV12-3 or TRBV12-4, the J call TRBJ2-1, with D perhaps TRBD1 or TRBD2 (5 bases each). V lost 3 bases and J lost 9, with 12 bases in between. The CDR3 has 13 residues.

This clonotype was seen repeatedly, ten times or more. The rearrangement uses TRBV20-1 and TRBJ2-1; a possible D gene is TRBD1 (6 bases). The CDR3 loop spans 15 amino acids. Germline V gene lookup returns CDR1 DFQATT and CDR2 SNEGSKA (reference sequence). V gave up 0 bases and J gave up 1 base, with 10 bases separating them. DNA for the CDR3: TGCAGTGCTAGAGATCCAGGGGAGTCCTACAATGAGCAGTTCTTC. Amino acids: CSARDPGESYNEQFF.

Worth noting for this clonotype: One junction end disagrees with the germline gene, perhaps due to a read error. The rearrangement joins TRBV6-6 to TRBJ2-1; TRBD1 might be the D (5 bases). Germline lookup yields CDR1 MNHNY and CDR2 SVGAGI (reference sequence). The CDR3 loop spans 14 amino acids. The CDR3 protein is CASSPQGSYIEQFF. DNA for the CDR3: TGTGCCAGCAGCCCTCAGGGCTCCTACATTGAGCAGTTCTTC.

The table lists this clonotype with many counts. The rearrangement links TRBV9 to TRBJ2-5; TRBD2 agrees at 7 bases. CDR1 SGDLS and CDR2 YYNGEE come from the germline V gene. The CDR3 extends over 16 amino acids. The junction had 8 bases not matched to a gene; V was cut back by 0 bases and J by 3 bases. The CDR3 DNA is TGTGCCAGCAGCGTAGAGGGAGGGGCTTTTAAAGAGACCCAGTACTTC. It codes for CASSVEGGAFKETQYF.

This clonotype was counted only a few times. A read error may be the cause here, since a much bigger clone is one base away. The chain employs TRBV13 and TRBJ2-7; 16 nucleotides align to TRBD2. Unmatched junction bases numbered 14, after V lost 4 bases and J lost 2 bases. In germline, CDR1 is PRHDT, CDR2 FYEKMQ (reference sequence). The CDR3 length is 20 residues. The CDR3 is CASSSGGLAGGVLRPYEQYF. In DNA form, the CDR3 reads TGTGCCAGCAGCTCCGGGGGACTAGCGGGAGGGGTCCTTCGCCCCTACGAGCAGTACTTC.

This clonotype occurred many times. The chain employs TRBV3-1 and TRBJ2-3, with 10 bases identical to TRBD2. Germline-derived CDR1 and CDR2 are LGHDT and YNNKEL (reference sequence). J was trimmed by 0 bases and V by 1 base; bases with no gene match: 10. The length of the CDR3 is 19 residues. CDR3 amino acids: CASSQVGTRTSGSTDTQYF. The CDR3 nucleotides are TGTGCCAGCAGCCAAGTCGGAACTCGGACTAGCGGCAGCACAGATACGCAGTATTTT.

This clonotype was observed a handful of times. J is TRBJ2-7 and V is TRBV19; D possibly corresponds to TRBD1 (5 bases). The CDR3 runs 13 residues. The germline gives CDR1 LNHDA, CDR2 SQIVND (reference sequence). The V and J ends lost 3 bases and 0 bases respectively, with 6 bases between them. CDR3 region: CASSMTASYEQYF. Here the CDR3 DNA reads TGTGCCAGTAGTATGACAGCCTCCTACGAGCAGTACTTC.

Points on this clonotype: This may come from a read error, since a much larger clone is one base off. The chain has TRBV25-1 and TRBJ2-2; TRBD1 matches at 8 bases. Per the germline V gene, CDR1 is MGHDK and CDR2 is SYGVNS. CDR3 size: 15 residues. CDR3 DNA sequence: TGTGCCGGCAGTTTGGCAGGGGGCAGCGCCGGGGAGCTGTTTTTT. It encodes CAGSLAGGSAGELFF.

To note about this clonotype: One base away lies a much larger clone, so this may be a sequencing read error. In nucleotides, the CDR3 is TGTGCCAGCAATCCGACAGGTAGACGGGGACGAAGCAATCAGCCCCAGCATTTT. Translation: CASNPTGRRGRSNQPQHF. The V call is TRBV6-7, the J call TRBJ1-5; D is possibly TRBD1 (6 bases). TRBV6-7 is given ORF status, its function remaining uncertain. The V end lost 7 bases, the J end lost 1 base, and 23 bases lay between the germline ends. This CDR3 region has 18 residues.

This clonotype was recorded many times. The chain has TRBV11-2 and TRBJ2-1; 7 positions match TRBD2. The CDR3 is 16 amino acids. CDR1 is SGHAT and CDR2 is FQNNGV in the germline V gene. With V trimmed by 2 bases and J by 2 bases, 6 bases remained unmatched. The CDR3 DNA follows: TGTGCCAGCAGCTTATTCCCTAGCGGTGCCTACAATGAGCAGTTCTTC. It encodes CASSLFPSGAYNEQFF.